Below, 17 T cell receptor beta chains from the same sample are listed, as sequenced in a study of T cell repertoires in cytomegalovirus infection. TCRdb analysed the reads with MiXCR anew, one entry per CDR3 protein. This sample yields more than 250,000 distinct CDR3 sequences, of which about 13% are seen a single time; about 10% belongs to the top ten. Sequenced material: PBMCs. These receptors were collected from a human donor in good health (CMV status not recorded). Some clones in this sample may be carry-over from other donors' samples.

This clonotype was recorded many times. The CDR3, as DNA: TGCAGCGTTGCCCGGGACACCCTGAACACTGAAGCTTTCTTT. It yields the protein CSVARDTLNTEAFF. V is TRBV29-1 and J is TRBJ1-1; tentatively, D is TRBD1 (6 bases). The CDR3 consists of 14 residues. V was pared by 4 bases and J by 0 bases, with 12 bases between. The germline V gene encodes CDR1 SQVTM and CDR2 ANQGSEA. Drawing the rest from reference TRBV29-1 and TRBJ1-1, the complete variable domain is SAVISQKPSRDICQRGTSLTIQCQVDSQVTMMFWYRQQPGQSLTLIATANQGSEATYESGFVIDKFPISRPNLTFSTLTVSNMSPEDSSIYLCSVARDTLNTEAFFGQGTRLTVV.

This clonotype was seen a handful of times. The J gene is TRBJ1-5, the V gene TRBV6-2 or TRBV6-3; D not resolved. The V gene's germline CDR1 is MNHEY and CDR2 SVGEGT. The V gene lost 7 bases and the J gene lost 5 bases, with 21 bases spanning the gap. This CDR3 is built from 16 residues. The CDR3: CASTTTTVGWDQPQHF. CDR3 coding DNA: TGTGCCAGCACCACCACTACCGTGGGGTGGGATCAGCCCCAGCATTTT.

Many counts were recorded for this clonotype. The chain uses TRBV7-2 and TRBJ1-5, with no clear D. The CDR3 is made up of 11 amino acids. With 8 bases removed from V and 7 bases from J, the gap between germline ends came to 9 bases. The germline V gene has CDR1 SGHTA and CDR2 FQGNSA. The CDR3 sequence is CASGPNQPQHF. In DNA, the CDR3 is TGTGCCAGCGGCCCAAACCAGCCCCAGCATTTT.

This clonotype was counted between two and nine times. V is TRBV20-1 and J is TRBJ2-7; D is uncertain. Looked up from germline, CDR1 is DFQATT and CDR2 is SNEGSKA (reference sequence). CDR3 length equals 11 residues. V was pared by 6 bases and J by 4 bases, with 10 bases between. The CDR3 DNA reads as TGCAGTGCCCGGAAGGATTACGAGCAGTACTTC. It translates to CSARKDYEQYF.

This clonotype has a count of ten or more. The rearrangement uses TRBV5-1 and TRBJ2-2; a possible D gene is TRBD2 (6 bases). V was clipped by 6 bases and J by 2 bases, with 14 bases between them. CDR1 and CDR2 (germline): SGHRS, YFSETQ. CDR3 size: 15 residues. CDR3 bases: TGCGCCAGCACCTTATGGGGGGTTAACACCGGGGAGCTGTTTTTT. Its translation: CASTLWGVNTGELFF. Full variable domain (missing parts from reference TRBV5-1 and TRBJ2-2): KAGVTQTPRYLIKTRGQQVTLSCSPISGHRSVSWYQQTPGQGLQFLFEYFSETQRNKGNFPGRFSGRQFSNSRSEMNVSTLELGDSALYLCASTLWGVNTGELFFGEGSRLTVL.

This clonotype was observed a handful of times. The genes are TRBV7-2 and TRBJ2-3; D unclear. Germline lookup yields CDR1 SGHTA and CDR2 FQGNSA. The V end lost 2 bases, the J end lost 2 bases, and 14 bases lay between the germline ends. The CDR3 is 16 amino acids. CDR3 sequence reads: CASSLSDRRSTDTQYF. The CDR3 nucleotides are TGTGCCAGCAGCTTATCGGATCGGCGGTCCACAGATACGCAGTATTTT. Filled out from reference TRBV7-2 and TRBJ2-3, the complete variable domain reads GAGVSQSPSNKVTEKGKDVELRCDPISGHTALYWYRQSLGQGLEFLIYFQGNSAPDKSGLPSDRFSAERTGGSVSTLTIQRTQQEDSAVYLCASSLSDRRSTDTQYFGPGTRLTVL.

V is TRBV7-2 and J is TRBJ2-7, with 8 bases fitting TRBD1. Trimming took 4 bases from V and 2 from J; bases not matched to a gene: 7. The germline V gene has CDR1 SGHTA and CDR2 FQGNSA. The CDR3 loop spans 15 amino acids. The DNA of the CDR3 is TGTGCCAGCAGCTCATGGTCAGGGGGCACCTACGAGCAGTACTTC. It codes for CASSSWSGGTYEQYF. The full variable domain, completed using reference TRBV7-2 and TRBJ2-7, is GAGVSQSPSNKVTEKGKDVELRCDPISGHTALYWYRQSLGQGLEFLIYFQGNSAPDKSGLPSDRFSAERTGGSVSTLTIQRTQQEDSAVYLCASSSWSGGTYEQYFGPGTRLTVT.

A few counts support this clonotype. The rearrangement joins TRBV7-2 to TRBJ1-2; D possibly corresponds to TRBD1 (5 bases). V lost 6 bases and J lost 6, with 14 bases in between. The CDR3 covers 13 residues. CDR1 and CDR2 from the germline V gene are SGHTA and FQGNSA. This CDR3 reads CASRDRGGDGYTF. CDR3 nucleotides: TGTGCCAGCAGGGACCGGGGAGGGGATGGCTACACCTTC.

This clonotype was observed many times. V and J are TRBV7-2 and TRBJ1-2; no definite D call. V lost 5 bases to trimming and J lost 4 bases, with 14 bases between them. Per the germline V gene, CDR1 is SGHTA and CDR2 is FQGNSA. The CDR3 loop spans 14 amino acids. CDR3: CASSPAEGAYGYTF. The DNA of the CDR3 is TGTGCCAGCAGCCCGGCGGAAGGCGCCTATGGCTACACCTTC.

The chain uses TRBV28 and TRBJ1-5; 7 bases are shared with TRBD1. V was clipped by 4 bases and J by 7 bases; unmatched bases: 10. The CDR3 loop spans 15 amino acids. Germline V gene sequence: CDR1 MDHEN, CDR2 SYDVKM. In DNA, the CDR3 is TGTGCCAGCAGTTCTGACAGGGCCGGTGGGCAGCCCCAGCATTTT. Protein product: CASSSDRAGGQPQHF.

The gene calls are TRBV23-1 and TRBJ2-1; D perhaps matches TRBD2 (5 bases). TRBV23-1 is sorted into the ORF group, with uncertain function. V was trimmed by 2 bases and J by 7 bases, leaving 18 bases between them. The CDR3 is 16 residues long. CDR3 loop: CASSQNRDEYWNEQFF. Written as DNA, the CDR3 is TGCGCCAGCAGTCAAAACCGGGATGAATACTGGAATGAGCAGTTCTTC.

This clonotype has ten or more counts. DNA for the CDR3: TGTGCCAGCAGCTTACGCACCCTGGGCTACACCTTC. Translated, it gives CASSLRTLGYTF. V and J are TRBV7-2 and TRBJ1-2, with no clear D. Between the trimmed V and J ends, which lost 2 bases and 8 bases, there was a span of 9 bases. This CDR3 contains 12 residues. CDR1 is SGHTA, CDR2 FQGNSA, per germline. The variable domain in full, with the rest retrieved from reference TRBV7-2 and TRBJ1-2, is GAGVSQSPSNKVTEKGKDVELRCDPISGHTALYWYRQSLGQGLEFLIYFQGNSAPDKSGLPSDRFSAERTGGSVSTLTIQRTQQEDSAVYLCASSLRTLGYTFGSGTRLTVV.

V usage is TRBV28 and J usage is TRBJ2-4; 8 bases are shared with TRBD2. From germline, CDR1 is MDHEN and CDR2 SYDVKM. The V gene end was trimmed by 3 bases and the J gene end by 0 bases; junction bases not matched to a gene: 25. CDR3 length: 23 residues. The CDR3 bases are TGTGCCAGCAGTTTTATAGGGGGTGAACCGGGACTAGGTGTGCGTCGAGCCAAAAACATTCAGTACTTC. The encoded protein is CASSFIGGEPGLGVRRAKNIQYF.

J is TRBJ2-3 and V is TRBV3-1; possible D gene TRBD1, 6 bases. The CDR3 is made up of 13 amino acids. With 2 bases removed from V and 3 bases from J, the gap between germline ends came to 6 bases. The germline V gene encodes CDR1 LGHDT and CDR2 YNNKEL (reference sequence). CDR3 in amino acids: CASSQQGTDTQYF. CDR3 coding DNA: TGTGCCAGCAGCCAACAGGGGACAGATACGCAGTATTTT.

Many counts were recorded for this clonotype. The rearrangement links TRBV19 to TRBJ2-2; D gene uncertain. Per germline, CDR1 LNHDA and CDR2 SQIVND (reference sequence). This CDR3 has 13 amino acids. Trimming pared 9 bases from V and 2 bases from J, leaving 10 bases between. The CDR3 spells CASGRENTGELFF. Here the CDR3 DNA reads TGTGCCAGCGGACGAGAAAACACCGGGGAGCTGTTTTTT.

This clonotype was seen more than once but under ten times. The chain combines TRBV12-3 or TRBV12-4 with TRBJ1-6; D perhaps matches TRBD1 (5 bases). V was cut by 2 bases and J by 7 bases, with 9 bases left in between. CDR3 length equals 14 residues. The CDR3 DNA reads as TGTGCCAGCAGTTTAATCGGGGGGAATTCACCCCTCCACTTT. Translation: CASSLIGGNSPLHF.

This clonotype has a count of ten or more. This chain connects TRBV7-6 to TRBJ2-3; 7 bases match TRBD1. CDR3 length: 17 residues. The junction had 7 bases not matched to a gene; V was cut back by 1 base and J by 0 bases. Germline V CDR1 and CDR2: SGHVS, FNYEAQ. The CDR3 sequence is CASSLVRPGQSTDTQYF. The CDR3 DNA reads as TGTGCCAGCAGCTTAGTCCGCCCGGGACAGAGCACAGATACGCAGTATTTT. Full variable domain (outside the CDR3, taken from reference TRBV7-6 and TRBJ2-3): GAGVSQSPRYKVTKRGQDVALRCDPISGHVSLYWYRQALGQGPEFLTYFNYEAQQDKSGLPNDRFSAERPEGSISTLTIQRTEQRDSAMYRCASSLVRPGQSTDTQYFGPGTRLTVL.